Listed below are T cell receptor beta chains from one sample, sequenced in a study of Graves' ophthalmopathy and Graves' hyperthyroidism. Each CDR3 protein gets one entry after TCRdb re-called the multiplex PCR reads with MiXCR. The top ten hold roughly 2.3% of the sample, which has roughly 400,000 distinct CDR3 sequences, about a sixth seen once. Sequencing was performed on peripheral blood. The origin of the receptors is an adult woman with stable Graves' hyperthyroidism. Each CDR3 is given with its conserved first and last residue. D genes are given only for firm matches. The listing skips clone size in some rows; elsewhere it reads once, few, many or a size class.

D gene	V gene	J gene	clone size	CDR3 protein	CDR3 DNA
NA	TRBV28	TRBJ2-5	many	CASTQDSLQETQYF	TGTGCCAGCACCCAGGACAGCCTACAAGAGACCCAGTACTTC
TRBD2	TRBV29-1	TRBJ2-7	many	CSVARLGGVYEQYF	TGCAGCGTTGCGAGGCTGGGAGGGGTCTACGAGCAGTACTTC
NA	TRBV12-3/TRBV12-4	TRBJ1-5	many	CASRPGPSTQPQHF	TGTGCCAGCAGGCCTGGACCGAGCACTCAGCCCCAGCATTTT
NA	TRBV3-1	TRBJ2-7	NA	CASSHTSGAFYEQYF	TGTGCCAGCAGCCATACTTCGGGGGCTTTTTACGAGCAGTACTTC
NA	TRBV2	TRBJ1-1	NA	CASSEQRGLGGNTEAFF	TGTGCCAGCAGTGAACAAAGGGGATTGGGGGGGAACACTGAAGCTTTCTTT
TRBD1	TRBV27	TRBJ1-1	many	CASSPRTGTGTEAFF	TGTGCCAGCAGTCCGAGGACAGGGACGGGCACTGAAGCTTTCTTT
NA	TRBV19	TRBJ1-1	NA	CASKGHQNTEAFF	TGTGCCAGTAAGGGACACCAGAACACTGAAGCTTTCTTT
TRBD1	TRBV28	TRBJ2-3	few	CASSLSIRGQDTQYF	TGTGCCAGCAGTTTATCGATTAGGGGGCAAGATACGCAGTATTTT
NA	TRBV10-3	TRBJ1-5	NA	CAISESLQSNQPQHF	TGTGCCATCAGTGAGTCTTTGCAGTCCAATCAGCCCCAGCATTTT
NA	TRBV4-3	TRBJ2-2	NA	CASSQGEYTGELFF	TGCGCCAGCAGCCAAGGAGAGTACACCGGGGAGCTGTTTTTT
TRBD2	TRBV12-3/TRBV12-4	TRBJ2-2	many	CASSQTPGTSGHTGELFF	TGTGCCAGCAGTCAAACCCCCGGGACTAGCGGACACACCGGGGAGCTGTTTTTT
TRBD1	TRBV12-3/TRBV12-4	TRBJ1-2	NA	CASSRQGGANYGYTF	TGTGCCAGCAGTCGACAGGGTGGCGCAAACTATGGCTACACCTTC
NA	TRBV20-1	TRBJ1-1	many	CSARDPGKRGGTEAFF	TGCAGTGCTAGAGATCCGGGGAAGAGGGGGGGAACTGAAGCTTTCTTT
NA	TRBV30	TRBJ2-7	many	CAWSARDWTYEQYF	TGTGCCTGGAGTGCCCGGGACTGGACCTACGAGCAGTACTTC
NA	TRBV2	TRBJ2-7	many	CASTISYEQYF	TGTGCCAGCACCATCTCCTACGAGCAGTACTTC
NA	TRBV24-1	TRBJ1-2	many	CATSDSSYGYTF	TGTGCCACCAGTGATTCGAGTTATGGCTACACCTTC
NA	TRBV28	TRBJ2-5	many	CARHCGDCQETQYF	TGTGCCAGACATTGTGGGGACTGCCAAGAGACCCAGTACTTC
TRBD1	TRBV29-1	TRBJ1-2	NA	CSVARDSYYGYTF	TGCAGCGTTGCGAGGGACAGCTACTATGGCTACACCTTC
TRBD1	TRBV12-3/TRBV12-4	TRBJ1-3	many	CASSLAGTEVSGNTIYF	TGTGCCAGCAGTTTGGCCGGGACAGAAGTCTCTGGAAACACCATATATTTT
NA	TRBV20-1	TRBJ2-3	few	CSAPSRSGSETQYF	TGCAGTGCTCCCTCTCGTTCGGGGTCTGAGACGCAGTATTTT
NA	TRBV30	TRBJ1-2	NA	CAWSVPDSPYGYTF	TGTGCCTGGAGTGTCCCGGACAGTCCCTATGGCTACACCTTC
NA	TRBV7-6	TRBJ1-1	few	CASSSGVNAEAFF	TGTGCCAGCAGCTCAGGGGTAAACGCTGAAGCTTTCTTT
TRBD1	TRBV6-5	TRBJ2-4	NA	CASSQDRGQWGEKAKNIKYF	TGTGCCAGCAGTCAGGACAGGGGGCAGTGGGGGGAGAAAGCCAAAAACATTAAGTACTTC
NA	TRBV27	TRBJ2-5	few	CASMKRPRETQYF	TGTGCCAGCATGAAAAGGCCTAGAGAGACCCAGTACTTC
NA	TRBV6-1	TRBJ2-4	NA	CASTIQLAKNIQYF	TGTGCCAGCACTATTCAGCTAGCCAAAAACATTCAGTACTTC
TRBD2	TRBV20-1	TRBJ2-2	many	CSARDYSGRADGELFF	TGCAGTGCTAGAGATTATAGCGGGAGGGCCGACGGGGAGCTGTTTTTT
NA	TRBV20-1	TRBJ1-1	few	CSAHNARGMNTEAFF	TGCAGTGCTCATAATGCCCGGGGGATGAACACTGAAGCTTTCTTT
TRBD2	TRBV20-1	TRBJ2-2	few	CSAPAGGNTGELFF	TGCAGTGCCCCAGCGGGGGGGAACACCGGGGAGCTGTTTTTT
NA	TRBV11-1	TRBJ1-1	many	CASKASGAYTEAFF	TGTGCCAGCAAGGCCTCAGGGGCCTACACTGAAGCTTTCTTT
NA	TRBV4-1	TRBJ1-1	many	CASSQDVQGGMGTEAFF	TGCGCCAGCAGCCAAGATGTACAGGGAGGAATGGGTACTGAAGCTTTCTTT
TRBD1	TRBV27	TRBJ2-7	many	CASSTRTGGNYEQYF	TGTGCCAGCAGTACCCGGACAGGGGGCAACTACGAGCAGTACTTC
TRBD2	TRBV28	TRBJ2-7	many	CASSSPATGGQSSYEQYF	TGTGCCAGCAGTTCACCTGCTACGGGAGGGCAGAGCTCCTACGAGCAGTACTTC
NA	TRBV27	TRBJ1-1	many	CASSLILNTEAFF	TGTGCCAGCAGTTTAATCTTAAACACTGAAGCTTTCTTT
TRBD1	TRBV20-1	TRBJ1-1	many	CSAASQGAITEAFF	TGCAGTGCCGCCTCCCAGGGGGCCATAACTGAAGCTTTCTTT
TRBD2	TRBV24-1	TRBJ2-7	many	CATSDRASGSTYEQYF	TGTGCCACCAGTGACCGGGCTAGCGGGTCCACCTACGAGCAGTACTTC
NA	TRBV5-1	TRBJ1-1	many	CASRLQMNTEAFF	TGCGCCAGCAGACTACAGATGAACACTGAAGCTTTCTTT
NA	TRBV27	TRBJ2-6	many	CASRGGGDSFNVLTF	TGTGCCAGCAGGGGGGGCGGGGATAGCTTCAACGTCCTGACTTTC
TRBD1	TRBV7-9	TRBJ1-1	many	CASSRQGGMNTEAFF	TGTGCCAGCAGCAGACAGGGAGGGATGAACACTGAAGCTTTCTTT
NA	TRBV7-2	TRBJ2-5	many	CASSPAARGQYF	TGTGCCAGCAGCCCTGCGGCGAGAGGCCAGTACTTC
TRBD2	TRBV29-1	TRBJ2-7	many	CSVESGGLDDEQYF	TGCAGCGTTGAATCGGGAGGGTTGGACGACGAGCAGTACTTC
TRBD2	TRBV20-1	TRBJ2-5	many	CSARRGLAGGEETQYF	TGCAGTGCTAGACGGGGACTAGCGGGAGGGGAAGAGACCCAGTACTTC
TRBD1	TRBV12-3/TRBV12-4	TRBJ1-2	many	CASSFDRGHGYTF	TGTGCCAGCAGTTTCGACAGGGGGCATGGCTACACCTTC
NA	TRBV6-5	TRBJ2-7	NA	CASSYLQALAYDQYF	TGTGCCAGCAGTTACCTCCAGGCTCTGGCCTACGATCAGTACTTC
NA	TRBV15	TRBJ2-7	many	CATSRDVRRVYEQYF	TGTGCCACCAGCAGGGACGTCAGAAGGGTGTACGAGCAGTACTTC
TRBD1	TRBV7-2	TRBJ1-1	many	CASSAGTGWVNTEAFF	TGTGCCAGCAGCGCAGGGACAGGGTGGGTGAACACTGAAGCTTTCTTT